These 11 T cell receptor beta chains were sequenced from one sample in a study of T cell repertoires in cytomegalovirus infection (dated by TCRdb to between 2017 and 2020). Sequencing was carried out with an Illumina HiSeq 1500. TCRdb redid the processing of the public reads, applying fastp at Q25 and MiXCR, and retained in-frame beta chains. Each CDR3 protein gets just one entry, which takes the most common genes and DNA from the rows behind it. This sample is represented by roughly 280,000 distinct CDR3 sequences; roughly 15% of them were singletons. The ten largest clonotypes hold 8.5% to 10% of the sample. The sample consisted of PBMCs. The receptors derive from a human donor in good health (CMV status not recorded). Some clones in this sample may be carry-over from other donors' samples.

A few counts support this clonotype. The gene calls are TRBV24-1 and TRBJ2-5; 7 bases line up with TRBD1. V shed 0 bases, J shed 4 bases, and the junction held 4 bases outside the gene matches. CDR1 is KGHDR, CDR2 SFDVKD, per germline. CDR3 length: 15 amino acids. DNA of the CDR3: TGTGCCACCAGTGATTTGGGACAGGCTGGAGAGACCCAGTACTTC. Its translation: CATSDLGQAGETQYF.

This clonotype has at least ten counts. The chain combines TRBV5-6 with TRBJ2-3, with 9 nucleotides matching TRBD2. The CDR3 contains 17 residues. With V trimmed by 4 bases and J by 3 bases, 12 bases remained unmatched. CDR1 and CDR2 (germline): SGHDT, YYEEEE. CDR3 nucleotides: TGTGCCAGCAGCCCCGATTTGTTGGCGGGAGGGACAGATACGCAGTATTTT. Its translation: CASSPDLLAGGTDTQYF.

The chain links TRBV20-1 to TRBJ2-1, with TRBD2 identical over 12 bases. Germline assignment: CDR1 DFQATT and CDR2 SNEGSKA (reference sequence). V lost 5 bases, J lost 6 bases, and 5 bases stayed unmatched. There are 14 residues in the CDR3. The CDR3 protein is CSARLAGATNEQFF. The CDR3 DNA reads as TGCAGTGCTCGACTAGCGGGGGCTACCAATGAGCAGTTCTTC.

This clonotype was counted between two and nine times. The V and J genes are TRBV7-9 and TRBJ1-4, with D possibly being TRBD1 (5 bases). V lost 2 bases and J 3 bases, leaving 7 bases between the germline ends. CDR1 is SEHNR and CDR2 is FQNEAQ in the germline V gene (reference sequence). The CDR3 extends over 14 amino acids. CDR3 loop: CASSLQGSNEKLFF. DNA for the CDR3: TGTGCCAGCAGCTTACAGGGTTCTAATGAAAAACTGTTTTTT. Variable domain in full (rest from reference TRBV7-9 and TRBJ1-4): DTGVSQNPRHKITKRGQNVTFRCDPISEHNRLYWYRQTLGQGPEFLTYFQNEAQLEKSRLLSDRFSAERPKGSFSTLEIQRTEQGDSAMYLCASSLQGSNEKLFFGSGTQLSVL.

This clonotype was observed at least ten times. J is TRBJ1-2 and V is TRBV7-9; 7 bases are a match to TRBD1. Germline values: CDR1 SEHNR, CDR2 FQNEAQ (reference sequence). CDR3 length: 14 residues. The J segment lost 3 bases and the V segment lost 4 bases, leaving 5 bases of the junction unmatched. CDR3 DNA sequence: TGTGCCAGCAGCTCCTCCGGGACAGACTATGGCTACACCTTC. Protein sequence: CASSSSGTDYGYTF.

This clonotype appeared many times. The CDR3: CASSSRGRDTQYF. The CDR3, as DNA: TGTGCCAGCAGCTCCCGGGGCAGGGATACGCAGTATTTT. The chain employs TRBV7-2 and TRBJ2-3; possibly TRBD1 or TRBD2 for D (5 bases each). The CDR3 extends over 13 amino acids. Trimming left V 4 bases short and J 6 bases short, with 11 bases between. Germline V lookup: CDR1 SGHTA, CDR2 FQGNSA.

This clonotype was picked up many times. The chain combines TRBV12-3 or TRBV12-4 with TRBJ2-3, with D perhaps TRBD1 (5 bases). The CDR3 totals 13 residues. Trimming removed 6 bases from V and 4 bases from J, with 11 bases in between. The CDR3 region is CASSRAVADTQYF. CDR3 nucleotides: TGTGCCAGCAGCAGGGCGGTCGCAGATACGCAGTATTTT.

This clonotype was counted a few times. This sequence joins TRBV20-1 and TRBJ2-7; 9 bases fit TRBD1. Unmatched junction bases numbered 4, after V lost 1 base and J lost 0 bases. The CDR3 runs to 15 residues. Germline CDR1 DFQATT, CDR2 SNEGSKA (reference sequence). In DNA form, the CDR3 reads TGCAGTGCTAGAGTCCCGACAGGGGGCTCCTACGAGCAGTACTTC. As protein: CSARVPTGGSYEQYF.

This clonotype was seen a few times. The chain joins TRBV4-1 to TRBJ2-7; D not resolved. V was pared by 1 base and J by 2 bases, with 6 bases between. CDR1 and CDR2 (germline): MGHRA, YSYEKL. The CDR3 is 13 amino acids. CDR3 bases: TGCGCCAGCAGCCAAGGAGAAACCTACGAGCAGTACTTC. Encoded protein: CASSQGETYEQYF.

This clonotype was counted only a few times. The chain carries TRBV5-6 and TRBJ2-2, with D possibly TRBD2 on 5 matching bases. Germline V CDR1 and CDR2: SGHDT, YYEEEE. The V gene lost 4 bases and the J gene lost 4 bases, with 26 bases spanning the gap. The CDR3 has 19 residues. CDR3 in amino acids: CASSLPAGVDPRGTGELFF. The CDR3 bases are TGTGCCAGCAGCCTACCGGCCGGGGTCGATCCCCGTGGCACCGGGGAGCTGTTTTTT.

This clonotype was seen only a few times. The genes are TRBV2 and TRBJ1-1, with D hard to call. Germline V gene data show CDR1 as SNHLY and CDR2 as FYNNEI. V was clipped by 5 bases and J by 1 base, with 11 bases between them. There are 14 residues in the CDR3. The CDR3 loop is CASSFKEANTEAFF. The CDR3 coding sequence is TGTGCCAGCAGTTTTAAAGAAGCGAACACTGAAGCTTTCTTT.